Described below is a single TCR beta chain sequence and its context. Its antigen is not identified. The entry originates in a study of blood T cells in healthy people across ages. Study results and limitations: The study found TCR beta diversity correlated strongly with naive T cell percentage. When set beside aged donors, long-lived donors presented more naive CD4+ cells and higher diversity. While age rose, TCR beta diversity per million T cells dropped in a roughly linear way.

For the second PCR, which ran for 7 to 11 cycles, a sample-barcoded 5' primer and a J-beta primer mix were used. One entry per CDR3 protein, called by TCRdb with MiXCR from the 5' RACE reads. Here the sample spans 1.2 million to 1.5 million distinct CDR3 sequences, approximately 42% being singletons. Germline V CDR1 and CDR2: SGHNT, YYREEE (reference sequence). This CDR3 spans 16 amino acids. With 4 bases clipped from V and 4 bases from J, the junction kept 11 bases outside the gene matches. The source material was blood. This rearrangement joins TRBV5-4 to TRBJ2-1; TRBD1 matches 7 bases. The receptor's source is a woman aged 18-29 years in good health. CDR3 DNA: TGTGCCAGCAGCCGCAGGGACAGCCCTAATTACAATGAGCAGTTCTTC. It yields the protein CASSRRDSPNYNEQFF.